One T cell receptor (beta chain) is described in this entry. Libraries were prepared by immunoSEQ multiplex PCR; TCRdb keeps only in-frame clonotypes and omits some of them. The data hold some 14,000 clones, with roughly two fifths observed a single time. These data originate in a study of graft-versus-host responses after intestinal transplantation. Across the study: Multivisceral, liver-intestinal, or isolated intestinal transplants were given to recipients. Anti-thymocyte globulin was used for induction in all recipients, who then took tacrolimus and steroids for 2 to 4 years. Study-wide findings and caveats: Detection of GvH clones occurred in recipient marrow, and some had their first appearance in ileum or blood.

The CDR3 consists of 15 residues. Germline loops: CDR1 SGHAT, CDR2 FQDESV (reference sequence). Losses at the gene ends were 5 bases for V and 6 bases for J; bases not matched to a gene: 5. Responder cells labeled with CFSE (200,000) were co-plated with irradiated stimulator cells labeled with violet dye (200,000). This sequence joins TRBV11-1 and TRBJ2-1; 12 bases fit TRBD2. The clonotype originates from a human patient who received an intestinal transplant. Sequencing was performed on alloreactive CD8+ T cells from a mixed lymphocyte reaction culture, taken before intestinal transplant. As to subset: CFSE-low proliferating T cells sorted from approximately six-day pre-transplant mixed lymphocyte reaction (GvH or HvG direction). Here the CDR3 reads CASSPGLAGINEQFF. The CDR3 nucleotides read TGTGCCAGCAGCCCAGGACTAGCGGGAATCAATGAGCAGTTCTTC.